A single sample gave rise to the 16 T cell receptor beta chains below, sequenced in a study of T cell repertoires in cytomegalovirus infection. Antigens of these TCRs are unknown. MiXCR was run by TCRdb on the reads, yielding one entry per CDR3 protein. The sample includes about 83,000 distinct CDR3 sequences, around 28% of them seen just once. The source material was CD8+ T cells from cultured PBMCs, sampled from culture after CMV antigen stimulation. Receptors originate from a human donor in good health (CMV status not recorded). Some clones in this sample may be carry-over from other donors' samples.

The sample holds many counts of this clonotype. The chain couples TRBV12-3 or TRBV12-4 to TRBJ2-3; D is undetermined. CDR3 length equals 13 residues. Trimming took off 6 bases at V and 4 bases at J, with 11 bases between the two ends. The CDR3 loop reads CASSLGFADTQYF. DNA for the CDR3: TGTGCCAGCAGCCTAGGGTTCGCAGATACGCAGTATTTT.

The V gene is TRBV28, the J gene TRBJ1-2, with 9 nucleotides matching TRBD1. CDR1 and CDR2 from the germline V gene are MDHEN and SYDVKM. Trimming removed 6 bases from V and 2 bases from J; junction bases left unmatched: 7. This CDR3 is 15 amino acids long. CDR3 sequence: CASRGDREGNYGYTF. DNA of the CDR3: TGTGCCAGCAGAGGGGACAGGGAGGGAAACTATGGCTACACCTTC.

The rearrangement links TRBV20-1 to TRBJ2-1, with 7 bases that match TRBD2. V lost 3 bases to trimming and J lost 2 bases; unmatched junction nucleotides: 7. The CDR3 runs 15 residues. Looked up from germline, CDR1 is DFQATT and CDR2 is SNEGSKA (reference sequence). The CDR3 protein is CSARSAGRPYNEQFF. Here the CDR3 DNA reads TGCAGTGCTAGGTCAGCGGGGCGACCCTACAATGAGCAGTTCTTC.

This clonotype was counted ten times or more. This rearrangement joins TRBV12-3 or TRBV12-4 to TRBJ1-2; possibly TRBD1 for D (6 bases). V lost 5 bases to trimming and J lost 12 bases, with 10 bases between them. The CDR3 is made up of 10 amino acids. The CDR3 DNA reads TGTGCCAGCAGTGACAGGTCGCACACCTTC. Protein: CASSDRSHTF.

DNA of the CDR3: TGTGCCAGCAGCCTAAACTGGGGGGATCAGGAGGCCTATGGCTACACCTTC. Translating gives CASSLNWGDQEAYGYTF. The rearrangement joins TRBV7-9 to TRBJ1-2; possible D gene TRBD1, 5 bases. CDR1 is SEHNR, CDR2 FQNEAQ, per germline (reference sequence). The CDR3 is 17 residues long. Trimming took off 5 bases at V and 4 bases at J, with 23 bases between the two ends. Drawing the rest from reference TRBV7-9 and TRBJ1-2, the complete variable domain is DTGVSQNPRHKITKRGQNVTFRCDPISEHNRLYWYRQTLGQGPEFLTYFQNEAQLEKSRLLSDRFSAERPKGSFSTLEIQRTEQGDSAMYLCASSLNWGDQEAYGYTFGSGTRLTVV.

This clonotype was seen at least ten times. The J gene is TRBJ2-5, the V gene TRBV7-2; 8 bases map to TRBD2. V was pared by 1 base and J by 4 bases, with 11 bases of the junction left unmatched. The length of the CDR3 is 17 residues. Germline-derived CDR1 and CDR2 are SGHTA and FQGNSA. CDR3 sequence: CASSLGLDRGGRETQYF. CDR3 sequence (DNA): TGTGCCAGCAGCTTAGGACTCGACCGGGGGGGGAGAGAGACCCAGTACTTC.

The chain carries TRBV7-6 and TRBJ2-2, with no clear D. The germline V gene has CDR1 SGHVS and CDR2 FNYEAQ. V dropped 5 bases and J dropped 1 base, with 11 bases sitting between them. This CDR3 has 15 residues. The CDR3 sequence: CASSTPTVNTGELFF. The CDR3 bases are TGTGCCAGCAGCACGCCCACGGTGAACACCGGGGAGCTGTTTTTT.

In its sample, this clonotype was seen a few times. The rearrangement joins TRBV7-8 to TRBJ2-7; maybe TRBD2 (5 bases). The CDR3 totals 12 residues. V lost 2 bases, J lost 6 bases, and 8 bases lay in between. Per germline, CDR1 SGHVS and CDR2 FQNEAQ. The CDR3 loop is CASSLWSGEQYF. The CDR3 coding sequence is TGTGCCAGCAGCTTATGGAGCGGCGAGCAGTACTTC.

This clonotype was counted a few times. J is TRBJ2-7 and V is TRBV6-6, with TRBD1 matching over 7 bases. Germline V gene lookup returns CDR1 MNHNY and CDR2 SVGAGI (reference sequence). This CDR3 is built from 13 residues. The junction had 3 bases not matched to a gene; V was cut back by 4 bases and J by 3 bases. This CDR3 reads CASSSQGRYEQYF. The CDR3 bases are TGTGCCAGCAGTTCACAGGGGCGCTACGAGCAGTACTTC.

The chain carries TRBV5-1 and TRBJ1-4, with a weak D call TRBD1 (6 bases). The CDR3 runs to 16 residues. In germline, CDR1 is SGHRS, CDR2 YFSETQ. V lost 4 bases and J lost 0, with 13 bases in between. The CDR3 region is CASSTGNRATNEKLFF. The CDR3 DNA reads TGCGCCAGCAGCACCGGAAACAGGGCAACTAATGAAAAACTGTTTTTT.

This chain connects TRBV20-1 to TRBJ1-1; no reliable D call. CDR3 length equals 12 residues. V lost 5 bases to trimming and J lost 6 bases, with 13 bases between them. CDR1 DFQATT and CDR2 SNEGSKA come from the germline V gene (reference sequence). The CDR3 is CSAARYLPEAFF. The DNA for the CDR3 is TGCAGTGCTGCCAGATATTTACCTGAAGCTTTCTTT.

The genes are TRBV6-5 and TRBJ2-7, with D perhaps matching TRBD1 (5 bases). Per germline, CDR1 MNHEY and CDR2 SVGAGI. Trimming pared 5 bases from V and 2 bases from J, leaving 13 bases between. This CDR3 is built from 14 residues. In nucleotides, the CDR3 is TGTGCCAGCAGTATGCAGGGTCCCGCCTACGAGCAGTACTTC. This gives the protein CASSMQGPAYEQYF.

Only a few counts were recorded for this clonotype. This chain connects TRBV6-1 to TRBJ2-1; no clear D gene. The CDR3 covers 12 residues. Germline assignment: CDR1 MNHNS and CDR2 SASEGT. V lost 4 bases to trimming and J lost 6 bases, with 7 bases between them. The CDR3 loop is CASSVLTNEQFF. The CDR3 nucleotides read TGTGCCAGCAGTGTCCTGACCAATGAGCAGTTCTTC.

The chain links TRBV2 to TRBJ2-1; TRBD2 aligns across 10 bases. This CDR3 contains 14 residues. Per germline, CDR1 SNHLY and CDR2 FYNNEI. The V gene end was trimmed by 8 bases and the J gene end by 7 bases; junction bases not matched to a gene: 8. CDR3 bases: TGTGCCAGCTTGAGGACTAGCGGCGAAAATGAGCAGTTCTTC. This encodes CASLRTSGENEQFF.

V usage is TRBV20-1 and J usage is TRBJ2-1; D uncertain. This CDR3 contains 12 residues. V was trimmed by 3 bases and J by 10 bases, leaving 13 bases between them. Germline CDR1 DFQATT, CDR2 SNEGSKA (reference sequence). CDR3 region: CSASFNRREQFF. CDR3 nucleotide sequence: TGCAGTGCTAGCTTCAACCGCAGGGAGCAGTTCTTC.

Regarding this clonotype: A much larger clone differs from this one at a single base, so this may be a read error. This chain connects TRBV20-1 to TRBJ2-7; tentative D call: TRBD1 (6 bases). Germline V gene data show CDR1 as DFQATT and CDR2 as SNEGSKA (reference sequence). The CDR3 runs to 13 residues. The CDR3 spells CSTRPWTDYEQYF. For the CDR3, the DNA is TGCAGTACTAGACCATGGACAGATTACGAGCAGTACTTC.